These T cell receptor beta chains were read from a single sample in a study of shared clonotypes between healthy human individuals. Assay used: immunoSEQ multiplex PCR; TCRdb lists only in-frame clones, some missing. The table lists about 2 million clones, 85% to 95% of them singletons, with 0.13% in the top ten. The sequencing input was naive CD4+ T cells sorted from blood. All receptors come from a man younger than 35 in good health. Both conserved end residues are part of each CDR3. D genes are given only for firm matches. Clone size is not always given. Where it is, it says once, few, many or a class for expanded clones.

CDR3nt: TGTGCCAGCAGCTTAGTTTTTAGGCTGGAGTTGGACGAGCAGTACTTC; CDR3aa: CASSLVFRLELDEQYF; d_gene: NA; j_gene: TRBJ2-7; v_gene: TRBV7-8; abundance: NA
CDR3nt: TGTGCCACTGTAGAGAGCTCCTACGAGCAGTACTTC; CDR3aa: CATVESSYEQYF; d_gene: NA; j_gene: TRBJ2-7; v_gene: TRBV2; abundance: NA
CDR3nt: TGTGCCAGCAGCTTAGCCCCGGGACAGGGGGACGAGCAGTACTTC; CDR3aa: CASSLAPGQGDEQYF; d_gene: TRBD1; j_gene: TRBJ2-7; v_gene: TRBV7-2; abundance: NA
CDR3nt: TGTGCCAGTAGTATATATGACGGCTACGAGCAGTACTTC; CDR3aa: CASSIYDGYEQYF; d_gene: NA; j_gene: TRBJ2-7; v_gene: TRBV19; abundance: NA
CDR3nt: TGCGCCAGCAGTGAACGGGCAGGGGGGACCGGGGAGCTGTTTTTT; CDR3aa: CASSERAGGTGELFF; d_gene: NA; j_gene: TRBJ2-2; v_gene: TRBV10-1; abundance: NA
CDR3nt: TGCGCCAGCAGCCCGACAGGGAGGGGTGACACCGGGGAGCTGTTTTTT; CDR3aa: CASSPTGRGDTGELFF; d_gene: NA; j_gene: TRBJ2-2; v_gene: TRBV4-1; abundance: NA
CDR3nt: TGTGCCAGCTCACGGGACTCCAATGAGCAGTTCTTC; CDR3aa: CASSRDSNEQFF; d_gene: NA; j_gene: TRBJ2-1; v_gene: TRBV18; abundance: NA
CDR3nt: TGTGCCAGCAGCTTTGGGGGCGAAGAAAAACTGTTTTTT; CDR3aa: CASSFGGEEKLFF; d_gene: NA; j_gene: TRBJ1-4; v_gene: TRBV5-4; abundance: NA
CDR3nt: TGTGCCAGCTCACCTCCGGGACAGGCTTACAATGAGCAGTTCTTC; CDR3aa: CASSPPGQAYNEQFF; d_gene: TRBD1; j_gene: TRBJ2-1; v_gene: TRBV18; abundance: NA
CDR3nt: TGTGCCAGCAGCTTGGGCCGGGGAGGAGCCATGAACACTGAAGCTTTCTTT; CDR3aa: CASSLGRGGAMNTEAFF; d_gene: NA; j_gene: TRBJ1-1; v_gene: TRBV5-6; abundance: NA
CDR3nt: TGTGCCATCAGAGAGACAGTTTATAATTCACCCCTCCACTTT; CDR3aa: CAIRETVYNSPLHF; d_gene: NA; j_gene: TRBJ1-6; v_gene: TRBV10-3; abundance: NA
CDR3nt: TGTGCCAGCACAGTCTCCGGGATTTCAGAATATGGTGAGCAGTTCTTC; CDR3aa: CASTVSGISEYGEQFF; d_gene: NA; j_gene: TRBJ2-1; v_gene: TRBV2; abundance: NA
CDR3nt: TGTGCCAGCAGCTTTGACACCGGGAGAGATGGCTACACCTTC; CDR3aa: CASSFDTGRDGYTF; d_gene: NA; j_gene: TRBJ1-2; v_gene: TRBV5-4; abundance: once
CDR3nt: TGTGCCAGCAGCTTAGGAGGACTACAGACCTACACCGGGGAGCTGTTTTTT; CDR3aa: CASSLGGLQTYTGELFF; d_gene: NA; j_gene: TRBJ2-2; v_gene: TRBV7-2; abundance: NA
CDR3nt: TGCGCCAGCAGCGCGCGGGACAGCTTAAGCCTTTCCTCTGGAAACACCATATATTTT; CDR3aa: CASSARDSLSLSSGNTIYF; d_gene: TRBD1; j_gene: TRBJ1-3; v_gene: TRBV5-1; abundance: NA
CDR3nt: TGTGCCAGCAGTGTGGGGATTTACCTAGAGCAGTTCTTC; CDR3aa: CASSVGIYLEQFF; d_gene: NA; j_gene: TRBJ2-1; v_gene: TRBV2; abundance: NA
CDR3nt: TGCGCCAGCAGCGAGCTGGGACAGGGTTTCTACGAGCAGTACTTC; CDR3aa: CASSELGQGFYEQYF; d_gene: TRBD1; j_gene: TRBJ2-7; v_gene: TRBV5-1; abundance: NA
CDR3nt: TGTGCCAGCAGCCCACTCAGTAGCGGACTAGCAAACGATGAGCAGTTCTTC; CDR3aa: CASSPLSSGLANDEQFF; d_gene: TRBD2; j_gene: TRBJ2-1; v_gene: TRBV7-2; abundance: NA
CDR3nt: TGTGCCAGCAGCTTGGGGGACAGGAAAAATTCACCCCTCCACTTT; CDR3aa: CASSLGDRKNSPLHF; d_gene: TRBD1; j_gene: TRBJ1-6; v_gene: TRBV5-4; abundance: NA
CDR3nt: TGTGCCAGCAGCCCCGTACAGGGGCTCACCGGGGAGCTGTTTTTT; CDR3aa: CASSPVQGLTGELFF; d_gene: TRBD1; j_gene: TRBJ2-2; v_gene: TRBV27; abundance: NA
CDR3nt: TGTGCCATCGACCTCGGGACCGGCAAGACCCAGTACTTC; CDR3aa: CAIDLGTGKTQYF; d_gene: NA; j_gene: TRBJ2-5; v_gene: TRBV2; abundance: NA